This TCR beta chain was obtained from a study of blood T cell repertoires in COVID-19. The CDR3 length is 15 residues. Germline CDR1 reads SGHDT; CDR2 reads YYEEEE. The ends were cut back, 0 bases at V and 6 bases at J, with 10 bases in the middle. Using immunoSEQ multiplex PCR, the repertoire was profiled, and TCRdb retains in-frame clones only, with some absent. The sample lists roughly 230,000 clones, roughly 81% seen once, with 4% in the top ten. V and J are TRBV5-6 and TRBJ1-6; D may be TRBD1 (6 bases). The sequenced sample was peripheral blood. The receptor comes from a man in his forties or fifties with acute or convalescent COVID-19. CDR3 sequence reads: CASSLEAGVNSPLHF. CDR3 nucleotides: TGTGCCAGCAGCTTGGAGGCAGGGGTTAATTCACCCCTCCACTTT.